The TCR beta chain under discussion was sequenced for a study of T cells in Graves' hyperthyroidism and ophthalmopathy. Trimming removed 5 bases from V and 8 bases from J, with 16 bases in between. This CDR3 has 15 amino acids. CDR1 LNHDA and CDR2 SQIVND come from the germline V gene (reference sequence). Regions amplified from RNA transcripts were the TCR beta CDR3 regions. A set of HTBI primers served as the primers for a first-round RT-PCR of the TCR CDR3. Via MiXCR, TCRdb re-called the multiplex PCR reads, giving one row per CDR3 protein. The sample holds 500,000 to 750,000 distinct CDR3 sequences, around 42% seen once.

The clonotype was recovered from a young woman with Graves' hyperthyroidism. The sample was peripheral blood or thyroid tissue (not recorded which). The chain combines TRBV19 with TRBJ2-6; D may match TRBD1 or TRBD2 (5 bases each). CDR3 sequence: CASSLWLAGSNVLTF. The CDR3 coding sequence is TGTGCCAGTAGTCTTTGGCTAGCAGGGTCCAACGTCCTGACTTTC.